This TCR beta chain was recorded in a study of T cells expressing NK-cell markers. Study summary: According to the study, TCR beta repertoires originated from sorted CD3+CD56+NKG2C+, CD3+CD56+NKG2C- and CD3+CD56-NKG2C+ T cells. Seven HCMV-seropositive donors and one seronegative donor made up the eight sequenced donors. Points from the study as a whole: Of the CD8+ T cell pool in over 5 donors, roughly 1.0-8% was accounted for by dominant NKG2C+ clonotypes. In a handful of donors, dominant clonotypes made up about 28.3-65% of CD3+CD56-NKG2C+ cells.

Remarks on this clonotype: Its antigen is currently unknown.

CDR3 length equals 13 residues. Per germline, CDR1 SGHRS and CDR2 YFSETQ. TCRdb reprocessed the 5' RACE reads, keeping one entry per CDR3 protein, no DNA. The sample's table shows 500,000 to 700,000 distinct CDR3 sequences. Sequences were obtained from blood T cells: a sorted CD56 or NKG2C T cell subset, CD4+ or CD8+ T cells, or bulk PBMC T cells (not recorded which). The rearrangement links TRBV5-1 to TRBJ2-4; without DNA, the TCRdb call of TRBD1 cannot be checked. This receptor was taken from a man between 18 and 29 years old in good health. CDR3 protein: CASSSAPGSIQYF. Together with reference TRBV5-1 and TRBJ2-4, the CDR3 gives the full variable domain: KAGVTQTPRYLIKTRGQQVTLSCSPISGHRSVSWYQQTPGQGLQFLFEYFSETQRNKGNFPGRFSGRQFSNSRSEMNVSTLELGDSALYLCASSSAPGSIQYFGAGTRLSVL.